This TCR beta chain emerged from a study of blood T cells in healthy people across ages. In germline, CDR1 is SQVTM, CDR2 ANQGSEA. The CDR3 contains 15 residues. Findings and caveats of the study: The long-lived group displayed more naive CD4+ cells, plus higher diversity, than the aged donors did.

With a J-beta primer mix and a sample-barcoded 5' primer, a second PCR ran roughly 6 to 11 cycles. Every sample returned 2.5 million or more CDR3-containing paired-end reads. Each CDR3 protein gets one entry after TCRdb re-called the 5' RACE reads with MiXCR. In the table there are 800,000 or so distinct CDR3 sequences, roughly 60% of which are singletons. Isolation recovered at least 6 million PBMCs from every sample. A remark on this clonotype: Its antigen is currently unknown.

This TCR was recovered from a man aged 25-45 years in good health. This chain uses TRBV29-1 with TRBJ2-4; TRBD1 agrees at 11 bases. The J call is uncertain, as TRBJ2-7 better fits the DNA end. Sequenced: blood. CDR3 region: CSVLGQGGQTYEQYF. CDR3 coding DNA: TGCAGCGTTCTGGGACAGGGGGGGCAGACCTACGAGCAGTACTTC.